A selection of T cell receptor beta chains follows, all from one sample in a study of cytomegalovirus exposure and HLA in healthy donors. Repertoires were generated with immunoSEQ multiplex PCR, while TCRdb's copy carries only in-frame clones and drops some. The top ten clones hold about 4.5% of a sample with 140,000 to 150,000 clones, about two thirds of them seen once. The sequencing input was PBMCs. Receptors were obtained from a man aged 55 to 70 in good health and CMV-seronegative. Both conserved end residues are part of each CDR3. The order of the fields is J gene, D gene, V gene, clone size, CDR3 DNA, CDR3 protein. D genes are given only for firm matches. Not all rows give a size; the values are once, few, many and, for expanded clones, a class.

TRBJ1-2,TRBD1,TRBV7-9,-,TGTGCCAGCAGCCATAGCAAGGGGACAGCGGCTAACTATGGCTACACCTTC,CASSHSKGTAANYGYTF
TRBJ1-2,-,TRBV9,-,TGTGCCAGCAGCGCCACAGAGAGCCCTAACTATGGCTACACCTTC,CASSATESPNYGYTF
TRBJ1-4,-,TRBV14,once,TGTGCCAGCAGCCTGTTGGACGGCGGGAATGAAAAACTGTTTTTT,CASSLLDGGNEKLFF
TRBJ2-3,-,TRBV5-1,few,TGCGCCAGCAGCTTGCCAGGGCCGAGCACAGATACGCAGTATTTT,CASSLPGPSTDTQYF
TRBJ2-7,-,TRBV30,once,TGTGCCTGGAGCCAGGGGTTCGGCTACGAGCAGTACTTC,CAWSQGFGYEQYF
TRBJ2-2,-,TRBV10-3,-,TGTGCCATCAATCATAACACCGGGGAGCTGTTTTTT,CAINHNTGELFF
TRBJ1-5,-,TRBV5-1,-,TGCGCCAGCAGCCCGGGAGGCGGGGGCCGCAATCAGCCCCAGCATTTT,CASSPGGGGRNQPQHF
TRBJ1-1,TRBD1,TRBV6-1,-,TGTGCCAGCAGTGCGGGGACAGGGTTTACCGAAGCTTTCTTT,CASSAGTGFTEAFF
TRBJ2-3,TRBD1,TRBV11-2,few,TGTGCCAGCAGCTTGGACAGGGAGGTAGATACGCAGTATTTT,CASSLDREVDTQYF
TRBJ1-3,-,TRBV30,-,TGTGCCTGGAGTGTACTAGGGGGGGCCGATGGAAACACCATATATTTT,CAWSVLGGADGNTIYF
TRBJ2-7,TRBD1,TRBV29-1,-,TGCAGCGCCCAAGGGGGACAGGGTAACTACGAGCAGTACTTC,CSAQGGQGNYEQYF
TRBJ2-7,-,TRBV30,-,TGTGCCTGGAGTGTACGCCAGGGCGAGCAGTACTTC,CAWSVRQGEQYF
TRBJ1-4,-,TRBV4-1,few,TGCGCCAGCAGCCAAGTTTTCAGGGGTGCTAATGAAAAACTGTTTTTT,CASSQVFRGANEKLFF
TRBJ2-3,-,TRBV28,-,TGTGCCAGCAGGACCTTGGGGGCCACAGATACGCAGTATTTT,CASRTLGATDTQYF
TRBJ1-1,TRBD1,TRBV7-6,-,TGTGCCAGCAGCTCAACAGGGGGCGGGAACACTGAAGCTTTCTTT,CASSSTGGGNTEAFF
TRBJ1-1,TRBD1,TRBV7-3,-,TGTGCCAGCTGCACGACAGGGGATTCCCGTGAAGCTTTCTTT,CASCTTGDSREAFF
TRBJ2-1,-,TRBV28,-,TGTGCCAGCCGTATCAATGAGCAGTTCTTC,CASRINEQFF
TRBJ1-1,TRBD1,TRBV5-4,-,TGTGCCAGCAGCTTCGGGACAGTTAACACTGAAGCTTTCTTT,CASSFGTVNTEAFF
TRBJ2-1,TRBD2,TRBV7-2,-,TGTGCCAGCAGCTTAGGTGGGACTAGCGGGCGCCGATACAATGAGCAGTTCTTC,CASSLGGTSGRRYNEQFF
TRBJ2-7,-,TRBV10-3,-,TGTGCCATCAGTGAGGATGGACACTCTTACGAGCAGTACTTC,CAISEDGHSYEQYF
TRBJ1-2,-,TRBV7-6,-,TGTGCCAGCAGCTTAGCAGCAGGGAACTATGGCTACACCTTC,CASSLAAGNYGYTF
TRBJ1-1,-,TRBV6-1,-,TGTGCCAGCATGGGCAGGGCGAACACTGAAGCTTTCTTT,CASMGRANTEAFF
TRBJ1-1,-,TRBV7-9,-,TGTGCCAGCAGCCAGGGGTACGAGATGAACACTGAAGCTTTCTTT,CASSQGYEMNTEAFF
TRBJ1-1,-,TRBV7-2,-,TGTGCCAGCAGCTTAGGGAGGGGCAGGGTGAACACTGAAGCTTTCTTT,CASSLGRGRVNTEAFF
TRBJ1-1,-,TRBV10-3,-,TGTGCCATCAGTGATTCCGCGAGTCATGAAGCTTTCTTT,CAISDSASHEAFF
TRBJ2-3,-,TRBV11-3,-,TGTGCCAGCAGCCCACGACAGACAGATACGCAGTATTTT,CASSPRQTDTQYF
TRBJ2-7,TRBD2,TRBV28,-,TGTGCCAGCGGTCGGGGGGGAGGAAGCTACGAGCAGTACTTC,CASGRGGGSYEQYF
TRBJ1-1,TRBD1,TRBV5-1,-,TGCGCCAGCAGCCCACAGGGGGGGGACACTGAAGCTTTCTTT,CASSPQGGDTEAFF
TRBJ1-4,-,TRBV2,-,TGTGCCAGCAGTGAAGCCGGCGGGGCAACTAATGAAAAACTGTTTTTT,CASSEAGGATNEKLFF
TRBJ1-4,-,TRBV2,-,TGTGCCAGCAGCCCTCCGAGTAGTGAAAAACTGTTTTTT,CASSPPSSEKLFF
TRBJ2-7,TRBD2,TRBV10-2,-,TGCGCCAGCAGCCTTACTAGCGGGACTAGCTCCTACGAGCAGTACTTC,CASSLTSGTSSYEQYF
TRBJ2-2,TRBD1,TRBV6-1,-,TGTGCCAGCAGTGACCGGACAGGGGTCGGGGAGCTGTTTTTT,CASSDRTGVGELFF
TRBJ1-5,-,TRBV7-2,-,TGTGCCAGCAGCTTAGTTTCGAGGCGAACGGGTGGTCAGCCCCAGCATTTT,CASSLVSRRTGGQPQHF
TRBJ1-1,-,TRBV10-1,-,TGCGCCAGCAGTGGGACATTGAACACTGAAGCTTTCTTT,CASSGTLNTEAFF
TRBJ1-6,TRBD1,TRBV4-3,-,TGCGCCAGCAGCCAGGGACAGCTCGCTCTCCCCCTCCACTTT,CASSQGQLALPLHF
TRBJ2-7,TRBD1,TRBV19,-,TGTGCCAGTAGTATAGGGGACAGCGGCAATGTTGAGCAGTACTTC,CASSIGDSGNVEQYF
TRBJ1-3,TRBD1,TRBV19,once,TGTGCCAGCCGGGACAGGGGGCCTGGAAACACCATATATTTT,CASRDRGPGNTIYF
TRBJ1-1,TRBD1,TRBV7-9,few,TGTGCCAGCAGCCCGACCTCGGGGACAGGGGGCACTGAAGCTTTCTTT,CASSPTSGTGGTEAFF
TRBJ2-7,-,TRBV5-4,-,TGTGCCAGCAGCTTGGACAGCCAGAGCTCCTACGAGCAGTACTTC,CASSLDSQSSYEQYF
TRBJ2-7,TRBD1,TRBV28,few,TGTGCCAGCAGTACTCGGACAGGGGATTCCTACGAGCAGTACTTC,CASSTRTGDSYEQYF